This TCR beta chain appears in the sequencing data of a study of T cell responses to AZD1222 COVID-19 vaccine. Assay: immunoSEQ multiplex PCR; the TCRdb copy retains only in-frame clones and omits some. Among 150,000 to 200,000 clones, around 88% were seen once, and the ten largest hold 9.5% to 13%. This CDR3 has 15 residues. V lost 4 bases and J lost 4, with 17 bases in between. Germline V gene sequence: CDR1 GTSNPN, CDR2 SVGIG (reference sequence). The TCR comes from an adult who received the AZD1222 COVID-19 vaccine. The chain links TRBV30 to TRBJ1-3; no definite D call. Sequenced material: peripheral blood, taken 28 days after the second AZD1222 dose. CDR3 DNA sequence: TGTGCCTGGACTTTTCCCCGGGTAACGGGAAACACCATATATTTT. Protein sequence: CAWTFPRVTGNTIYF. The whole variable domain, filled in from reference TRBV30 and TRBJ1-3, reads SQTIHQWPATLVQPVGSPLSLECTVEGTSNPNLYWYRQAAGRGLQLLFYSVGIGQISSEVPQNLSASRPQDRQFILSSKKLLLSDSGFYLCAWTFPRVTGNTIYFGEGSWLTVV.